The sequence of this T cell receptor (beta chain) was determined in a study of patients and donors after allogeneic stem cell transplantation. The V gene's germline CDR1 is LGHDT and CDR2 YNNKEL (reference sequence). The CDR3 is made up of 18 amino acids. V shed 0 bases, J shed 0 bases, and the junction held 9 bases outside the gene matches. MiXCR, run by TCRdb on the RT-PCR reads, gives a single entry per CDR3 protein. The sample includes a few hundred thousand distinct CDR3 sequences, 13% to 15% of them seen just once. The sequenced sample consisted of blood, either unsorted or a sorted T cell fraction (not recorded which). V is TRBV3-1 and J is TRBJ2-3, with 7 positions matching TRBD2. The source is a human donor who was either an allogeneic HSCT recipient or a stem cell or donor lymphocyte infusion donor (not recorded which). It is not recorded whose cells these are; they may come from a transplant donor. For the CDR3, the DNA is TGTGCCAGCAGCCAAGATGCCGTCGGCGGGGGAAGCACAGATACGCAGTATTTT. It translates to CASSQDAVGGGSTDTQYF.